This TCR beta chain appears in the sequencing data of a study of shared clonotypes between healthy human individuals. Findings and limits, study-wide: Few donors limited the genetic and exposure-history diversity represented. Clonotype sharing among the donors was expected to vary with sequencing depth.

Germline V gene data show CDR1 as SGHRS and CDR2 as YFSETQ. The ends were cut back, 3 bases at V and 4 bases at J, with 15 bases in the middle. The CDR3 is 15 amino acids. Of note for this clone: The target antigen is unknown.

An assay was performed, and its level was deep. Data came from immunoSEQ multiplex PCR; TCRdb stores just in-frame clones and leaves some out. The data show approximately 470,000 clones, with almost 80% seen just once and around 12% held by the top ten. The chain links TRBV5-1 to TRBJ2-3, with D hard to call. The TCR comes from a woman aged 40 to 49 in good health. Some clones in this sample may be carry-over from other donors' samples. Sequencing used PBMCs. DNA of the CDR3: TGCGCCAGCAGCTCTACAGTAACCCCAGCAGATACGCAGTATTTT. Protein sequence: CASSSTVTPADTQYF.